This TCR beta chain emerged from a study of response to subunit inactivated influenza vaccine. V trimming: 6 bases; J trimming: 7 bases; junction bases outside the gene matches: 19. The V gene's germline CDR1 is DFQATT and CDR2 SNEGSKA (reference sequence). This CDR3 region has 17 residues. TCRdb re-analysed the RT-PCR reads in MiXCR, keeping a single row per CDR3 protein. The repertoire holds roughly 570,000 distinct CDR3 sequences, with about 15% as singletons. Many counts were recorded for this clonotype. Its target is not known. Findings and limits, study-wide: There was a suggestion from the authors that each seasonal influenza vaccination recruits few new T cells.

The chain links TRBV20-1 to TRBJ2-5; 11 nucleotides align to TRBD2. The receptor's source is a man between 50 and 59 years old who received an inactivated influenza vaccine. Source: PBMCs from blood, taken roughly 12 days after vaccination. For the CDR3, the DNA is TGCAGTGCCTTCTGGATACTAGCGGGAGTTTATGACGGGACCCAGTACTTC. Protein product: CSAFWILAGVYDGTQYF.